The 30 T cell receptor beta chains below all came from one sample that was sequenced in a study of beta chain features in type 1 diabetes (dated 2018 in TCRdb). Receptor libraries were prepared by the immunoSEQ multiplex PCR assay. The entire isolated RNA was reverse transcribed using the High Capacity cDNA Reverse Transcription Kit, and thus expressed TCRB transcripts were sequenced. TCRdb retrieved this table from immuneACCESS and kept in-frame rearrangements only. Not all clones are present; in checked studies, unresolved V genes account for under half, and no reason is known for the remainder. The sample data list about 260,000 clones, and roughly 70% of these were observed just once. About 0.05% of the sample goes to the ten largest clones. Sequencing was done on a sample of naive CD4+ T cells from blood. The cell subset or site label here, explained by the study, means: true naive CD4+ T cells. Receptors originate from a man aged 25-40 years in good health.

The CDR3 sequence is CASSLKGRDQPLHF. In DNA form, the CDR3 reads TGTGCCAGCAGCTTAAAGGGGCGGGATCAGCCCCTCCACTTT. The chain links TRBV7-9 to TRBJ1-6; a weak D match, TRBD1 (5 bases). The germline V gene encodes CDR1 SEHNR and CDR2 FQNEAQ (reference sequence). V dropped 2 bases and J dropped 13 bases, with 15 bases sitting between them. This CDR3 is 14 amino acids long. Full variable domain (missing parts from reference TRBV7-9 and TRBJ1-6): DTGVSQNPRHKITKRGQNVTFRCDPISEHNRLYWYRQTLGQGPEFLTYFQNEAQLEKSRLLSDRFSAERPKGSFSTLEIQRTEQGDSAMYLCASSLKGRDQPLHFGNGTRLTVT.

This clone appeared a few times. CDR3 coding DNA: TGTGCCAGCAACAACTGGTACCCTAATGAGCAGTTCTTC. Amino acids: CASNNWYPNEQFF. The chain carries TRBV5-6 and TRBJ2-1, with D hard to call. Germline CDR1 and CDR2: SGHDT and YYEEEE. The CDR3 is 13 amino acids. The V end was cut by 6 bases, the J end by 7 bases, with 14 bases between. Looking up the rest from reference TRBV5-6 and TRBJ2-1 gives the full variable domain: DAGVTQSPTHLIKTRGQQVTLRCSPKSGHDTVSWYQQALGQGPQFIFQYYEEEERQRGNFPDRFSGHQFPNYSSELNVNALLLGDSALYLCASNNWYPNEQFFGPGTRLTVL.

The rearrangement joins TRBV10-3 to TRBJ2-3; a possible D gene is TRBD2 (5 bases). Germline-derived CDR1 and CDR2 are ENHRY and SYGVKD. V gave up 0 bases and J gave up 7 bases, with 11 bases separating them. The CDR3 runs to 14 residues. CDR3 in amino acids: CAISESGDGNTQYF. The CDR3 nucleotides read TGTGCCATCAGTGAGTCGGGAGATGGTAATACGCAGTATTTT.

The chain recombines TRBV10-3 with TRBJ2-5; D gene ambiguous. The germline V gene has CDR1 ENHRY and CDR2 SYGVKD. V shed 5 bases and J shed 4 bases, with 14 bases lying between them. The CDR3 totals 14 residues. The CDR3 nucleotides are TGTGCCATCAGTCATGAACCGGAAGGAGAGACCCAGTACTTC. Protein sequence: CAISHEPEGETQYF.

The CDR3 coding sequence is TGTGCCATCAGTGACCGCGGATATCCAGATACGCAGTATTTT. It is translated as CAISDRGYPDTQYF. The J gene is TRBJ2-3, the V gene TRBV10-3; D is unresolved. Trimming pared 3 bases from V and 4 bases from J, leaving 11 bases between. CDR3 length equals 14 residues. Germline lookup yields CDR1 ENHRY and CDR2 SYGVKD.

The chain links TRBV29-1 to TRBJ1-1; D is possibly TRBD1 (6 bases). Germline CDR1 SQVTM, CDR2 ANQGSEA. This CDR3 region has 12 residues. V was trimmed by 6 bases and J by 10 bases, leaving 18 bases between them. This CDR3 is CSVLDRTRGAFF. CDR3 sequence (DNA): TGCAGCGTCTTAGACAGGACTAGAGGAGCTTTCTTT.

The V and J genes are TRBV6-5 and TRBJ2-7; weak D call: TRBD1 (6 bases). The ends were cut back, 6 bases at V and 4 bases at J, with 13 bases in the middle. The CDR3 sequence is 13 residues long. Germline CDR1 MNHEY, CDR2 SVGAGI. The CDR3 region has the DNA TGTGCCAGCAGCTCCGGAACAGGGTACGAGCAGTACTTC. Amino acids: CASSSGTGYEQYF.

This clone was observed a few times. The chain uses TRBV30 and TRBJ1-2, with a tentative D call TRBD1 (6 bases). The CDR3 runs to 12 residues. Germline V lookup: CDR1 GTSNPN, CDR2 SVGIG (reference sequence). V dropped 1 base and J dropped 8 bases, with 11 bases sitting between them. Written as DNA, the CDR3 is TGTGCCTGGAGTGCTGGCGGACAGGGCTACACCTTC. As protein: CAWSAGGQGYTF.

The V and J genes are TRBV9 and TRBJ2-4; the D gene is possibly TRBD2 (6 bases). The germline gives CDR1 SGDLS, CDR2 YYNGEE. The CDR3 is 13 amino acids. V lost 4 bases and J 5 bases, leaving 10 bases between the germline ends. The CDR3 is CASSPGTENIQYF. CDR3 nucleotide sequence: TGTGCCAGCAGCCCCGGGACTGAAAACATTCAGTACTTC.

As concerns this clone: This sample includes further DNA sequences coding for the same CDR3. The chain has TRBV29-1 and TRBJ1-1, with D hard to call. Germline V gene sequence: CDR1 SQVTM, CDR2 ANQGSEA. CDR3 size: 12 residues. V dropped 4 bases and J dropped 0 bases, with 6 bases sitting between them. Here the CDR3 reads CSVGQMNTEAFF. CDR3 DNA sequence: TGCAGCGTTGGGCAGATGAACACTGAAGCTTTCTTT.

This chain joins TRBV6-5 and TRBJ2-7; 7 bases are a match to TRBD1. Trimming at V came to 6 bases and at J to 3 bases, leaving 5 bases not matched to a gene. Germline CDR1 is MNHEY and CDR2 is SVGAGI. The CDR3 extends over 13 amino acids. CDR3 sequence: CASRTRDSYEQYF. CDR3 coding DNA: TGTGCCAGCAGAACCCGGGACAGCTACGAGCAGTACTTC.

The chain joins TRBV7-8 to TRBJ2-6; D is unclear. The CDR3 is made up of 15 amino acids. The V end lost 5 bases, the J end lost 0 bases, and 8 bases lay between the germline ends. Germline assignment: CDR1 SGHVS and CDR2 FQNEAQ. In DNA form, the CDR3 reads TGTGCCAGCAGCCCGACAAGCTCTGGGGCCAACGTCCTGACTTTC. Its translation is CASSPTSSGANVLTF.

This clone appeared once. The chain recombines TRBV9 with TRBJ2-2; unclear D gene. The germline V and J ends were trimmed by 5 bases and 1 base, with 6 bases remaining between them. The CDR3 contains 13 residues. Germline V lookup: CDR1 SGDLS, CDR2 YYNGEE. The CDR3 region has the DNA TGTGCCAGCAGGCCCGGGAACACCGGGGAGCTGTTTTTT. It translates to CASRPGNTGELFF.

The V and J genes are TRBV6-6 and TRBJ2-7; D is ambiguous. This CDR3 is 10 amino acids long. V was pared by 7 bases and J by 4 bases, with 5 bases between. The germline CDR1 and CDR2 sequences are MNHNY and SVGAGI (reference sequence). CDR3 sequence reads: CASKVYEQYF. The CDR3 coding sequence is TGTGCCAGCAAGGTGTACGAGCAGTACTTC.

The V gene is TRBV28, the J gene TRBJ2-1; the match to TRBD1 covers 7 bases. Germline CDR1 MDHEN, CDR2 SYDVKM. V lost 4 bases to trimming and J lost 2 bases; unmatched junction nucleotides: 5. There are 15 residues in the CDR3. CDR3 nucleotides: TGTGCCAGCAGTTCCCAGGGGGTCACCTACAATGAGCAGTTCTTC. This gives the protein CASSSQGVTYNEQFF.

CDR3 sequence: CASSFEPYEQYF. CDR3 coding DNA: TGTGCCAGCAGCTTTGAGCCCTACGAGCAGTACTTC. The gene calls are TRBV7-2 and TRBJ2-7; D call uncertain. The CDR3 consists of 12 residues. The V end lost 3 bases, the J end lost 2 bases, and 5 bases lay between the germline ends. From germline, CDR1 is SGHTA and CDR2 FQGNSA.

The rearrangement links TRBV29-1 to TRBJ2-3, with D perhaps given as TRBD1 or TRBD2 (5 bases each). The V end was cut by 7 bases, the J end by 0 bases, with 11 bases between. Germline-derived CDR1 and CDR2 are SQVTM and ANQGSEA. The CDR3 spans 13 residues. The CDR3: CSARGRSTDTQYF. For the CDR3, the DNA is TGCAGCGCCCGGGGCAGGAGCACAGATACGCAGTATTTT.

Written as DNA, the CDR3 is TGTGCCAGCAGCTCGGGGACTAGCGGGAGAGGTGAATATACGCAGTATTTT. Protein product: CASSSGTSGRGEYTQYF. V gene TRBV7-9 combines with J gene TRBJ2-3, with 14 nucleotides matching TRBD2. Trimming at V came to 4 bases and at J to 7 bases, leaving 10 bases not matched to a gene. The germline V gene has CDR1 SEHNR and CDR2 FQNEAQ (reference sequence). This CDR3 is built from 17 residues.

The chain couples TRBV27 to TRBJ2-1; the match to TRBD2 covers 16 bases. Germline V gene data show CDR1 as MNHEY and CDR2 as SMNVEV (reference sequence). The CDR3 extends over 19 amino acids. V trimming: 5 bases; J trimming: 3 bases; junction bases outside the gene matches: 10. CDR3 sequence reads: CASSRYGTSGRANYNEQFF. CDR3 sequence (DNA): TGTGCCAGCAGTCGCTACGGGACTAGCGGGAGGGCCAACTACAATGAGCAGTTCTTC.

The rearrangement links TRBV30 to TRBJ2-1; D gene uncertain. V gave up 2 bases and J gave up 2 bases, with 7 bases separating them. The CDR3 sequence is 13 residues long. Germline CDR1 and CDR2: GTSNPN and SVGIG (reference sequence). In nucleotides, the CDR3 is TGTGCCTGGAGTCTGGACCCCTACAATGAGCAGTTCTTC. Amino acids: CAWSLDPYNEQFF.

This clone turned up a few times. The V gene is TRBV9, the J gene TRBJ1-1; perhaps TRBD1 as D (5 bases). The CDR3 has 12 residues. Germline V CDR1 and CDR2: SGDLS, YYNGEE. The V gene lost 5 bases and the J gene lost 5 bases, with 10 bases spanning the gap. CDR3 sequence (DNA): TGTGCCAGCAGAAGAGAGGGGACTGAAGCTTTCTTT. Its protein product is CASRREGTEAFF.

V usage is TRBV6-5 and J usage is TRBJ2-5, with D unclear. Per germline, CDR1 MNHEY and CDR2 SVGAGI. V was cut by 4 bases and J by 5 bases, with 2 bases left in between. The CDR3 is made up of 10 amino acids. The CDR3 nucleotides read TGTGCCAGCAGTTGGGAGACCCAGTACTTC. Its translation: CASSWETQYF.

The V gene is TRBV15, the J gene TRBJ2-3, with TRBD2 matching over 7 bases. Trimming removed 3 bases from V and 3 bases from J; junction bases left unmatched: 6. The CDR3 sequence is 15 residues long. Looked up from germline, CDR1 is LNHNV and CDR2 is YYDKDF (reference sequence). DNA of the CDR3: TGTGCCACCAGCAGCCTGGCGGGAGTAACAGATACGCAGTATTTT. Protein product: CATSSLAGVTDTQYF. Full variable domain (missing parts from reference TRBV15 and TRBJ2-3): DAMVIQNPRYQVTQFGKPVTLSCSQTLNHNVMYWYQQKSSQAPKLLFHYYDKDFNNEADTPDNFQSRRPNTSFCFLDIRSPGLGDTAMYLCATSSLAGVTDTQYFGPGTRLTVL.

This clone turned up a few times. The chain carries TRBV10-3 and TRBJ2-1; 8 nucleotides line up with TRBD1. The germline V gene has CDR1 ENHRY and CDR2 SYGVKD. The CDR3 is 15 residues long. V lost 2 bases to trimming and J lost 8 bases; unmatched junction nucleotides: 8. The CDR3 loop is CAISEPGQGLYEQFF. CDR3 bases: TGTGCCATCAGTGAGCCAGGACAGGGTCTATATGAGCAGTTCTTC.

The chain employs TRBV4-1 and TRBJ2-7; D ambiguous. The CDR3 contains 12 residues. The ends were cut back, 2 bases at V and 3 bases at J, with 5 bases in the middle. Per the germline V gene, CDR1 is MGHRA and CDR2 is YSYEKL. The CDR3 DNA sequence: TGCGCCAGCAGCCAATCAGGCTACGAGCAGTACTTC. Translating gives CASSQSGYEQYF.

This chain joins TRBV27 and TRBJ1-2; D gene uncertain. The germline V and J ends were trimmed by 4 bases and 3 bases, with 15 bases remaining between them. This CDR3 spans 15 amino acids. CDR1 is MNHEY and CDR2 is SMNVEV in the germline V gene (reference sequence). The CDR3 DNA reads TGTGCCAGCAGTTCCCCTACCAAGGGCGACTATGGCTACACCTTC. Its translation is CASSSPTKGDYGYTF.

This clone has a handful of counts. The V call is TRBV21-1, the J call TRBJ1-5; no DNA check was done on the table's D call, TRBD1. TRBV21-1 is designated a pseudogene. The CDR3 is 15 amino acids. The CDR3 bases are TGTGCCAGCAGCAATGAGGGACAGGGGAGGCAGCCCCAGCATTTT. Translation: CASSNEGQGRQPQHF.

This clone was observed a handful of times. The V call is TRBV10-3, the J call TRBJ2-6; D ambiguous. V dropped 6 bases and J dropped 0 bases, with 9 bases sitting between them. The CDR3 extends over 15 amino acids. Germline V gene sequence: CDR1 ENHRY, CDR2 SYGVKD. DNA of the CDR3: TGTGCCATCAGCGGACCGAACTCTGGGGCCAACGTCCTGACTTTC. The encoded protein is CAISGPNSGANVLTF.

V gene TRBV30 combines with J gene TRBJ2-3; no reliable D call. The germline V gene has CDR1 GTSNPN and CDR2 SVGIG (reference sequence). This CDR3 is built from 13 residues. Trimming took 0 bases from V and 2 from J, leaving 6 bases between them. The CDR3 region has the DNA TGTGCCTGGAGTGTTTTAGTCACAGATACGCAGTATTTT. Encoded protein: CAWSVLVTDTQYF.

The chain is built from TRBV28 and TRBJ2-1; TRBD2 matches at 8 bases. Germline CDR1 and CDR2: MDHEN and SYDVKM. V lost 7 bases and J lost 9; bases outside the gene matches: 11. CDR3 length: 14 residues. CDR3 sequence reads: CASISSGRPLEQFF. Here the CDR3 DNA reads TGTGCCAGCATCTCGAGCGGGAGACCACTTGAGCAGTTCTTC. The variable domain in full, with the rest retrieved from reference TRBV28 and TRBJ2-1, is DVKVTQSSRYLVKRTGEKVFLECVQDMDHENMFWYRQDPGLGLRLIYFSYDVKMKEKGDIPEGYSVSREKKERFSLILESASTNQTSMYLCASISSGRPLEQFFGPGTRLTVL.